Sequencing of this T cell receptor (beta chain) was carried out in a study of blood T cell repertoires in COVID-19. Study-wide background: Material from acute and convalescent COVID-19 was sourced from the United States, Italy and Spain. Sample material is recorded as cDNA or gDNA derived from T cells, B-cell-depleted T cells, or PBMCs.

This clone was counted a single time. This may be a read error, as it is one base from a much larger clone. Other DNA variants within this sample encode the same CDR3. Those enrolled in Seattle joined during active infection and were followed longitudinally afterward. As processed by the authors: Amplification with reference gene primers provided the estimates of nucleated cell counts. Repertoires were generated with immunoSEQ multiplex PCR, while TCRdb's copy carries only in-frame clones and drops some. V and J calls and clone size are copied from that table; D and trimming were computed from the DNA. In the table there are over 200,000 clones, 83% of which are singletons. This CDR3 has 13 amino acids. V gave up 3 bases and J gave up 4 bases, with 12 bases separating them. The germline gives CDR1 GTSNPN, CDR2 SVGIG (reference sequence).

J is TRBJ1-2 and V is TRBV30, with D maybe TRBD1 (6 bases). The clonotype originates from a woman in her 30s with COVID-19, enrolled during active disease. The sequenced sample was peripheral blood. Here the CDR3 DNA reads TGTGCCTGGAGAAGACAGGACACCTATGGCTACACCTTC. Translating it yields CAWRRQDTYGYTF. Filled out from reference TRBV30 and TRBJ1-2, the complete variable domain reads SQTIHQWPATLVQPVGSPLSLECTVEGTSNPNLYWYRQAAGRGLQLLFYSVGIGQISSEVPQNLSASRPQDRQFILSSKKLLLSDSGFYLCAWRRQDTYGYTFGSGTRLTVV.